The clone carrying this TCR beta chain came up a few times. This sample is part of a study of blood T cell repertoires in COVID-19. For the study at large: In each case, the material was cDNA or gDNA derived from T cells, B-cell-depleted T cells, or PBMCs.

V lost 1 base and J lost 1, with 2 bases in between. The CDR3 consists of 13 residues. Germline loops: CDR1 ENHRY, CDR2 SYGVKD. As originally analysed: Researchers report that nucleated cell counts were estimated from reference gene primer amplification. Clones were read by immunoSEQ multiplex PCR, and TCRdb kept only the in-frame ones, dropping some. D and trimming were read from the DNA, whereas the V and J calls and clone size are those reported in that table. The sample has fewer than 350,000 clones, just over 90% seen once. This receptor was taken from a woman aged 40 to 50 with acute COVID-19. The sequenced sample was PBMCs or T cells enriched from blood (not recorded which). The chain employs TRBV10-3 and TRBJ1-3; no definite D call. This chain's CDR3 is CAISELSGNTIYF. The CDR3 coding sequence is TGTGCCATCAGTGAGTTATCTGGAAACACCATATATTTT.